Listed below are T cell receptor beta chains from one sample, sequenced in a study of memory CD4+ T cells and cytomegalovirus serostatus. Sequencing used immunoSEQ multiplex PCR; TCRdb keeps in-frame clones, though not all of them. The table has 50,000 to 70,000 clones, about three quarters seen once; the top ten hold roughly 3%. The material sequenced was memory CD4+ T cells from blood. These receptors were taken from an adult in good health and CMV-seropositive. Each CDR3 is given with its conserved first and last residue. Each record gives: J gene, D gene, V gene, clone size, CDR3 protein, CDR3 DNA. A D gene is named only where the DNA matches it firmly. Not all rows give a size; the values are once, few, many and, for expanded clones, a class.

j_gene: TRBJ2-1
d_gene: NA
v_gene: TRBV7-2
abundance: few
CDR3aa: CASSSTGTGNSNEQFF
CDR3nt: TGTGCCAGCAGCTCGACCGGGACTGGAAACTCCAATGAGCAGTTCTTC

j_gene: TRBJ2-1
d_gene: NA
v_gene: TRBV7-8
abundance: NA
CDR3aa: CASSPFLGGLSYNEQFF
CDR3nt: TGTGCCAGCAGCCCGTTCCTTGGAGGGCTCTCCTACAATGAGCAGTTCTTC

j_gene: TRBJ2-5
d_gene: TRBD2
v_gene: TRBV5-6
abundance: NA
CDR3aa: CASSGVTSGTETQYF
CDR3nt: TGTGCCAGCAGCGGGGTTACTAGCGGGACTGAGACCCAGTACTTC

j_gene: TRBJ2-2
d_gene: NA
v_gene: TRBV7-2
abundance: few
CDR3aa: CASSPGSTSTGELFF
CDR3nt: TGTGCCAGCAGCCCGGGTAGTACGAGCACCGGGGAGCTGTTTTTT

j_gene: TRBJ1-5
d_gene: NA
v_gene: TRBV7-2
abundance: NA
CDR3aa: CASSSTGTTNQPQHF
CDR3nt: TGTGCCAGCAGCTCTACCGGGACTACCAATCAGCCCCAGCATTTT

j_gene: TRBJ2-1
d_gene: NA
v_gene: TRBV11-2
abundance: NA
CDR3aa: CASSFGSSYNEQFF
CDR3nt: TGTGCCAGCAGCTTTGGGTCATCCTACAATGAGCAGTTCTTC

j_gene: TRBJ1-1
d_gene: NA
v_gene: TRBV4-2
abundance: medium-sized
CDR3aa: CASSQETGWNTEAFF
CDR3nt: TGTGCCAGCAGCCAAGAAACAGGGTGGAACACTGAAGCTTTCTTT

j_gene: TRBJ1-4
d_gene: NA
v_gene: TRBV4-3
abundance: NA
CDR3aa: CASSQEAVRGEKLFF
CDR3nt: TGCGCCAGCAGCCAAGAGGCGGTCAGGGGTGAAAAACTGTTTTTT

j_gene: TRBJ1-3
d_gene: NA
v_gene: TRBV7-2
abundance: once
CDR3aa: CASSLGTLGNTIYF
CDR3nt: TGTGCCAGCAGCTTAGGGACCTTGGGAAACACCATATATTTT

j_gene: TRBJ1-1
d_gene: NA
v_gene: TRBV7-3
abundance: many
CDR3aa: CASSLNSANTEAFF
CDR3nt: TGTGCCAGCAGCTTAAATTCGGCGAACACTGAAGCTTTCTTT

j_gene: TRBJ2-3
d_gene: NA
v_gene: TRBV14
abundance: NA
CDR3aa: CASSRMTASTDTQYF
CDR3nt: TGTGCCAGCAGCCGCATGACAGCGAGCACAGATACGCAGTATTTT